This T cell receptor (beta chain) was captured in a study of graft-versus-host responses after intestinal transplantation. Study-wide findings and caveats: Investigators detected GvH clones in recipient marrow, with some emerging earlier in ileum or blood. Allograft graft-versus-host to host-versus-graft clonal ratios ran high in patients with graft-donor T cell macrochimerism.

To note about this clone: Its antigen is not identified.

Data came from immunoSEQ multiplex PCR; TCRdb stores just in-frame clones and leaves some out. The table lists 130,000 to 150,000 clones, nearly 95% of them singletons. CDR1 is LNHDA and CDR2 is SQIVND in the germline V gene (reference sequence). Trimming took 5 bases from V and 9 from J, leaving 22 bases between them. CDR3 size: 16 residues. The source is a human donor who received an intestinal transplant. The V and J genes are TRBV19 and TRBJ1-4; D ambiguous. The specimen was unstimulated CD4+ T cells sorted from spleen or lymph node cells, collected before intestinal transplant. CDR3 nucleotides: TGTGCCAGTAGTTTCCCAGTAGGGCTAGTCCATAAAAAACTGTTTTTT. Its protein product is CASSFPVGLVHKKLFF.